Below, one T cell receptor beta chain is given with its context. Its antigen target is currently unknown. This entry belongs to a study of cytomegalovirus exposure and HLA in healthy donors (dated by TCRdb to about 2017). Study-level background: An earlier analysis of under 600 of the donors reported about 290 Gb of sequence data and some 100 million unique TCR beta sequences from about 179 million T cells. A later genetic analysis used genome-wide SNP genotypes for about three fifths of the 666 donors, treating that subset as a discovery cohort. Of the roughly 400 genotyped donors, 65% to 90% fell in the genetic ancestry cluster associated with self-reported Caucasian donors. The T cell repertoires of 666 subjects were profiled by immunosequencing and related to cytomegalovirus serostatus. HLA typing covered class I and class II loci at four-digit resolution. The study aimed to test whether cataloging public T cell receptors could reveal signatures of past pathogen exposure. The study combined high-throughput TCR immunosequencing, statistical association of individual TCRs with disease status, and machine learning to predict cytomegalovirus infection status. On average, around 230,000 unique TCR beta nucleotide sequences were sequenced per donor among fewer than 500 genotyped donors of the cohort, with around 19% of those sequences being non-productive. To study patterns of TCR occurrence, a later analysis re-analyzed previously published TCR beta repertoires from around 670 donors and added high-resolution HLA genotyping. Because of strong linkage in the cohort, a handful of DR-DQ haplotypes were treated as single units for association and clustering. The later analysis used no new phenotypic data to find candidate immune exposures, relying instead on TCR beta sequences and their occurrence across donors. Typing coverage differed by locus: A, B, C, DRB1 and DQB1 were typed in about 629-630 donors, DQA1 in 522, DPA1 in approximately 610, and DPB1 in 450 to 490. Alongside the repertoire data, information on donor age, sex, ethnicity and CMV serostatus was compiled. A separate validation cohort of about 110 different subjects was used in addition to the roughly 700-subject first cohort. An earlier analysis of roughly 600 of the donors used high-throughput TCR beta sequencing to judge whether each TCR beta V gene segment behaved as functional or pseudogenic. An early release covering about 600 HLA-typed donors comprised 300 to 350 gigabases of sequencing data and approximately 85 million unique TCR sequences. All discovery cohort repertoires had been generated using a single sequencing platform. Paper-wide results and their limitations: According to the authors, the approach could potentially be generalized to other disease states and immunological phenotypes. Correlated functional status among segregating V segments might be attributable to linkage disequilibrium, but an unknown experimental factor could not be ruled out. The classifier was reported to diagnose cytomegalovirus status with high specificity and sensitivity in both the original cohort and the validation cohort. Several of the top co-occurrence clusters appeared to be linked to parvovirus B19, influenza, CMV and Epstein-Barr virus, according to a later analysis. In a later analysis, TCR association rates were found to vary across HLA loci, with the most associated TCRs seen for DRB1 alleles and the fewest for HLA-C alleles. V-gene and J-gene trimming of TCR beta chains was associated with a missense DCLRE1C variant in a later genetic analysis, and the association was replicated in an independent cohort. In vitro tests confirmed that a few of the cytomegalovirus-associated TCR beta chains recognize cytomegalovirus antigens. This cohort had only TCR beta chains sequenced, and the lack of alpha or paired-chain data limited which features could be detected. The 87-base-pair reads could not distinguish some IMGT-functional V segments, including TRBV6-2 and TRBV6-3, so those segments were excluded. When HLA alleles, especially DR and DQ, strongly co-occurred, TCR associations were difficult to assign to individual alleles. A further reported finding was that TCR beta sequences accurately predicted the HLA-A and HLA-B alleles for most subjects in the first cohort. A cluster of highly shared sequence variants was judged likely to represent a technical artifact of the sequencing pipeline. In an earlier analysis of around 600 of the donors, most TCR beta V segments appeared in productive rearrangements about 87% or about 30% of the time, broadly matching IMGT annotations. In a later analysis, most CMV-associated TCR beta chains were found to appear HLA-restricted, with HLA associations seemingly driven largely by CMV exposure. A later genetic analysis reported fewer N-insertions in productive TCRs among donors in an Asian-associated ancestry cluster than the roughly 720-donor mean. Because counts were too low, under 20 rarely observed V segments, including chromosome 9 orphons, were left out of the earlier analysis of approximately 580 of the donors. Compared with equally common non-associated chains, HLA-associated TCR beta chains in a later analysis were more clonally expanded and had lower generation probabilities. Because some donors lacked HLA typing at each locus, the association tests relied only on the typed subset. A later analysis associated 16,951 TCR beta sequences with specific HLA alleles at a false discovery rate of 0.05. Most TCR sequences were observed very rarely across donors, whereas some public TCRs were present in many individuals. CMV serostatus was the only immune exposure information available for the cohort. A total of about 180 TCR beta chains were listed by the study as associated with cytomegalovirus. Presence/absence analyses assumed roughly uniform sequencing depth across donors, an assumption that may not hold.

In the germline V gene (reference sequence), CDR1 corresponds to SGHNT and CDR2 to YYREEE. From the cysteine up to the phenylalanine, the CDR3 has a length of 14 residues. CDR3 DNA is the only sequence kept; it has 42 bases, read in frame from the first base. V is clipped by 5 bases and J by 1 base, and the sequence between their germline boundaries is 12 bases long. Libraries were made using the immunoSEQ multiplex PCR assay. A mixture of 60 forward primers for TCR Vbeta segments and 13 reverse primers for TCR Jbeta segments was used in the multiplex PCR. A multiplex PCR assay on genomic DNA amplified the CDR3 region of rearranged TCR beta genes. The Illumina HiSeq System was used to sequence the amplified TCR beta libraries as 87-base-pair reads. The authors' pipeline ran thus. In a later analysis, tens of millions of unique TCR beta chains were counted across the roughly 610 repertoires, and around 10 million of these chains were shared by at least two donors. Raw reads were error-corrected and collapsed into unique sequences with a nearest-neighbor algorithm that merged closely related sequences to remove PCR and sequencing errors. To assign V, D and J gene segments, CDR3 sequences were aligned to IMGT reference sequences. For a sequence to be retained, at least a six-nucleotide match to both a V gene segment and a J gene segment was required. A rearrangement was called productive if the CDR3 had no stop codons and remained in frame with V and J, and every other rearrangement was called non-productive. Following IMGT convention, CDR3 was defined as the stretch from the second conserved V-encoded cysteine up to the conserved J-encoded phenylalanine. The earlier analysis of about 500 of the donors excluded sequences that lacked an unambiguous match to a single V gene segment. In an earlier analysis of 450 to 750 of the donors, a V segment was called functional when productive rearrangements were above 56.7%, and segregating when the standard deviation between donors exceeded 5%. A statistical classification framework was built for diagnosing cytomegalovirus status from the catalog of TCR beta chain sequences. V and J gene assignment, in a later analysis, came from comparing TCR nucleotide sequences with IMGT/GENE-DB human TR gene sequences. The TCRdist pipeline was used in a later analysis to assign CDR3 sequences and most-parsimonious VDJ recombination scenarios. In a later analysis, every TCR beta chain was defined by the combination of its CDR3 amino acid sequence and its V-gene family, and reads without a unique V-gene family were dropped. As a way to deal with suspected cross-contamination and a sequencing artifact, a later analysis dropped under 600 nucleotide sequences that were highly shared and had low generation probability. For each public chain, a later analysis derived a clonal expansion index from normalized ranks of inferred template counts within each repertoire. Generation probabilities in a later analysis came from a VDJ recombination model fitted to out-of-frame rearrangements, and those results were checked against IGoR. Hypergeometric tests were used in a later analysis to score TCR-TCR, TCR-HLA and TCR-CMV co-occurrence, with a repertoire-size bias correction applied to the TCR pairs. In a later analysis, false discovery rates were estimated by permuting HLA or CMV assignments 20 times. A later analysis grouped co-occurring TCRs with DBSCAN, adding TCRdist sequence similarity when clustering within HLA-allele-positive subsets. For co-occurrence clustering, repertoires with fewer than 30,000 or more than 120,000 public chains were excluded, along with roughly 5 repertoires with anomalous nucleotide sharing. As stored in TCRdb, this immuneACCESS dataset retains in-frame rearrangements with V and J assigned. A fraction of the clones does not appear; measured against another copy, unresolved V genes explain less than half of the discrepancy, and the remainder lacks a known reason. V, J and clone size were drawn from that table, and D and trimming were deduced from the DNA. The sample's clone listing holds roughly 100,000 clones. About 0.59% of the sample is in the top ten clones.

The cohort comprised some 680 healthy bone marrow donors. All cohort members were sampled while nominally healthy, although unrecorded immune exposures were likely present. The donor was CMV seronegative and belonged to the group of 352 seronegative cohort members. A peripheral blood sample was provided by each donor, and peripheral blood mononuclear cells were used for TCR beta sequencing. The Qiagen DNeasy Blood Extraction Kit was used to extract genomic DNA from the blood cell samples. Source material: PBMCs. The chain employs TRBV5-4 and TRBJ1-2; no D gene is confidently identified. This receptor was identified in a man aged 50 to 60 in good health and CMV-seronegative. The DNA reads as follows: TGTGCCAGCAGGGTTCTCTACGGTAACTATGGCTACACCTTC. Its protein reads: CASRVLYGNYGYTF.